The 13 T cell receptor beta chains presented below share a single source sample, sequenced in a study of T cells expressing NK-cell markers (dated by TCRdb to 2018 to 2021). Libraries came from 5' RACE. Sequencing relied on an Illumina HiSeq 2000. The reads were reprocessed in TCRdb, with one entry per CDR3 protein sequence and no accompanying DNA. This sample's table carries about 390,000 distinct CDR3 sequences. Approximately 12% of the sample is held by the ten biggest clonotypes. Sequencing was done on a sample of blood T cells: a sorted CD56 or NKG2C T cell subset, CD4+ or CD8+ T cells, or bulk PBMC T cells (not recorded which). The receptor source for this set is a woman between 45 and 65 years old in good health. Donor details come from another sample of the same person, matched by shared clones.

The gene calls are TRBV15 and TRBJ2-5; with no DNA, the TCRdb D assignment of TRBD2 cannot be verified. The length of the CDR3 is 13 residues. Germline V gene data show CDR1 as LNHNV and CDR2 as YYDKDF (reference sequence). Here the CDR3 reads CATSGGGQETQYF.

The CDR3 loop is CASRTSTREYF. V is TRBV27 and J is TRBJ2-4. The CDR3 runs to 11 residues. The germline V gene encodes CDR1 MNHEY and CDR2 SMNVEV (reference sequence).

The chain is built from TRBV27 and TRBJ2-7; TCRdb's assignment of TRBD1 cannot be checked, as there is no DNA. CDR3 length equals 15 residues. CDR1 and CDR2 (germline): MNHEY, SMNVEV (reference sequence). CDR3 protein: CASAPSAGETYEQYF.

The V gene is TRBV5-5, the J gene TRBJ2-1; TCRdb outputs TRBD2, but without DNA this stays unchecked. There are 15 residues in the CDR3. The germline gives CDR1 SGHKS, CDR2 YYEKEE (reference sequence). CDR3 region: CATDPGTSSYNEQFF.

The V and J genes are TRBV10-3 and TRBJ2-1; as DNA is missing, the TRBD2 call by TCRdb cannot be tested. This CDR3 region has 18 residues. Germline V gene lookup returns CDR1 ENHRY and CDR2 SYGVKD. The CDR3 sequence: CAIRGAGASASSYNEQFF.

This sequence joins TRBV3-1 and TRBJ2-5; TCRdb reports TRBD1, a call that lacks DNA to check it against. CDR1 LGHDT and CDR2 YNNKEL come from the germline V gene (reference sequence). CDR3 length: 16 amino acids. The CDR3 loop is CASSPTVRTVRETQYF.

V and J are TRBV5-1 and TRBJ1-1; the TCRdb call, TRBD1, lacks DNA for checking. This CDR3 is built from 15 residues. The V gene's germline CDR1 is SGHRS and CDR2 YFSETQ. CDR3 sequence reads: CASSPRQGPNTEAFF. The entire variable domain, with the rest obtained from reference TRBV5-1 and TRBJ1-1, is as follows: KAGVTQTPRYLIKTRGQQVTLSCSPISGHRSVSWYQQTPGQGLQFLFEYFSETQRNKGNFPGRFSGRQFSNSRSEMNVSTLELGDSALYLCASSPRQGPNTEAFFGQGTRLTVV.

The genes are TRBV10-1 and TRBJ2-2; checking the TCRdb D call of TRBD2 is not possible without DNA. The CDR3 totals 17 residues. Per the germline V gene, CDR1 is WNHNN and CDR2 is SYGVQD (reference sequence). This CDR3 is CASNIRGTREEPGELFF.

The genes are TRBV5-4 and TRBJ1-5. Germline assignment: CDR1 SGHNT and CDR2 YYREEE (reference sequence). The length of the CDR3 is 16 residues. The CDR3 protein is CASSLDPGNSNQPQHF.

The V gene is TRBV5-5, the J gene TRBJ2-7; as DNA is missing, the TRBD1 call by TCRdb cannot be tested. Looked up from germline, CDR1 is SGHKS and CDR2 is YYEKEE (reference sequence). The CDR3 spans 12 residues. CDR3: CASSFAGREQYF.

This chain uses TRBV3-1 with TRBJ2-1; TCRdb returns TRBD2, unconfirmable since there is no DNA. CDR3 size: 14 residues. Germline V gene sequence: CDR1 LGHDT, CDR2 YNNKEL (reference sequence). CDR3 in amino acids: CASRMVSGKGEQFF.

This chain connects TRBV7-8 to TRBJ2-7; TCRdb's D call of TRBD2 is untestable without DNA. Germline lookup yields CDR1 SGHVS and CDR2 FQNEAQ. The CDR3 has 15 residues. The CDR3 is CASRYGTSGTYEQYF. Full variable domain (remainder filled in from reference TRBV7-8 and TRBJ2-7): GAGVSQSPRYKVAKRGQDVALRCDPISGHVSLFWYQQALGQGPEFLTYFQNEAQLDKSGLPSDRFFAERPEGSVSTLKIQRTQQEDSAVYLCASRYGTSGTYEQYFGPGTRLTVT.

V and J are TRBV4-1 and TRBJ1-4. This CDR3 is built from 16 residues. The V gene's germline CDR1 is MGHRA and CDR2 YSYEKL. CDR3 amino acids: CASSRVTTSNREKLFF.